This passage covers 18 T cell receptor beta chains from one sample sequenced in a study of long-term antiretroviral therapy in people with HIV. Sequencing relied on immunoSEQ assay v3.0, run at survey level. Sequencing was performed with immunoSEQ multiplex PCR; in TCRdb, only in-frame clones are kept and a portion is missing. The data hold around 23,000 clones, with approximately 80% observed a single time. The specimen comprised unsorted PBMCs, sampled at the start of antiretroviral therapy, before treatment. The receptors were gathered from a woman between 18 and 29 years old with HIV.

The chain combines TRBV28 with TRBJ2-7; D call uncertain. The CDR3 runs to 14 residues. V lost 5 bases and J 3 bases, leaving 14 bases between the germline ends. Germline loops: CDR1 MDHEN, CDR2 SYDVKM. The CDR3 is CASSPHGSIYEQYF. The CDR3 DNA is TGTGCCAGCAGTCCCCATGGATCAATCTACGAGCAGTACTTC.

This clone came up a few times. This sequence joins TRBV7-9 and TRBJ1-1; 8 bases are shared with TRBD1. With 5 bases clipped from V and 8 bases from J, the junction kept 13 bases outside the gene matches. CDR1 and CDR2 from the germline V gene are SEHNR and FQNEAQ (reference sequence). This CDR3 comprises 15 residues. CDR3 sequence reads: CASSLLQGAQQEAFF. The CDR3 DNA reads TGTGCCAGCAGCCTACTCCAGGGGGCCCAACAAGAAGCTTTCTTT.

The rearrangement joins TRBV7-5 to TRBJ2-7; the DNA was not compared with TRBD1, the D call given in the table. TRBV7-5 is a pseudogene locus. The CDR3 loop spans 16 amino acids. The CDR3 nucleotides are TGTGCCAGAAGCCTCCGGGACAGGGGGAAGGCCTACGAGCAGTACTTC. Amino acid sequence: CARSLRDRGKAYEQYF.

This rearrangement joins TRBV7-2 to TRBJ1-2; D is unclear. Germline V gene sequence: CDR1 SGHTA, CDR2 FQGNSA. CDR3 length equals 15 residues. V was shortened by 1 base and J by 0 bases, with 9 bases between the two germline ends. CDR3 in amino acids: CASSLVVEANYGYTF. DNA for the CDR3: TGTGCCAGCAGCTTAGTAGTTGAAGCTAACTATGGCTACACCTTC. Based on the CDR3 plus reference TRBV7-2 and TRBJ1-2, the full variable domain is GAGVSQSPSNKVTEKGKDVELRCDPISGHTALYWYRQSLGQGLEFLIYFQGNSAPDKSGLPSDRFSAERTGGSVSTLTIQRTQQEDSAVYLCASSLVVEANYGYTFGSGTRLTVV.

The chain uses TRBV7-2 and TRBJ2-7, with D uncertain. Germline V CDR1 and CDR2: SGHTA, FQGNSA. V was pared by 8 bases and J by 0 bases, with 17 bases between. This CDR3 comprises 15 residues. The CDR3 here is CASGRTAKGSYEQYF. The CDR3 nucleotides read TGTGCCAGCGGAAGGACGGCGAAAGGCTCCTACGAGCAGTACTTC. The entire variable domain, with the rest obtained from reference TRBV7-2 and TRBJ2-7, is as follows: GAGVSQSPSNKVTEKGKDVELRCDPISGHTALYWYRQSLGQGLEFLIYFQGNSAPDKSGLPSDRFSAERTGGSVSTLTIQRTQQEDSAVYLCASGRTAKGSYEQYFGPGTRLTVT.

This chain links TRBV9 with TRBJ2-3, with 10 bases aligning to TRBD2. The CDR3 contains 15 residues. V was clipped by 3 bases and J by 4 bases; unmatched bases: 5. The germline V gene has CDR1 SGDLS and CDR2 YYNGEE. The CDR3 DNA is TGTGCCAGCAGCGAAAGCGGGGGGGCCCCAGATACGCAGTATTTT. It codes for CASSESGGAPDTQYF. The variable domain in full, with the rest retrieved from reference TRBV9 and TRBJ2-3, is DSGVTQTPKHLITATGQRVTLRCSPRSGDLSVYWYQQSLDQGLQFLIQYYNGEERAKGNILERFSAQQFPDLHSELNLSSLELGDSALYFCASSESGGAPDTQYFGPGTRLTVL.

The chain joins TRBV30 to TRBJ2-1; 8 bases are a match to TRBD1. CDR3 size: 19 residues. Per the germline V gene, CDR1 is GTSNPN and CDR2 is SVGIG (reference sequence). With 3 bases clipped from V and 0 bases from J, the junction kept 16 bases outside the gene matches. The CDR3 loop reads CAWRGMGQDTIYSYNEQFF. CDR3 nucleotides: TGTGCCTGGAGAGGCATGGGACAGGACACAATCTACTCCTACAATGAGCAGTTCTTC.

This chain links TRBV2 with TRBJ1-2; 9 bases are a match to TRBD1. Germline trimming cut 0 bases from V and 3 bases from J; bases unmatched to any gene: 5. This CDR3 has 16 amino acids. In germline, CDR1 is SNHLY, CDR2 FYNNEI. Here the CDR3 DNA reads TGTGCCAGCAGTGAAGCGGGGACAGGGAGGTACTATGGCTACACCTTC. Encoded protein: CASSEAGTGRYYGYTF.

The chain is built from TRBV29-1 and TRBJ2-3; D remains unclear. Trimming shortened V by 7 bases and J by 6 bases, and 8 bases separated the two germline ends. Germline-derived CDR1 and CDR2 are SQVTM and ANQGSEA. The CDR3 spans 10 residues. Here the CDR3 DNA reads TGCAGCGCCATCGCGGATACGCAGTATTTT. Protein product: CSAIADTQYF.

This sequence joins TRBV7-6 and TRBJ2-2; 13 bases are shared with TRBD2. Germline values: CDR1 SGHVS, CDR2 FNYEAQ. The CDR3 spans 20 residues. V lost 4 bases and J lost 3; bases outside the gene matches: 14. This chain's CDR3 is CASSSRTSGGDHEDTGELFF. Here the CDR3 DNA reads TGTGCCAGCAGCTCGAGAACTAGCGGGGGGGATCACGAGGACACCGGGGAGCTGTTTTTT.

The J gene is TRBJ2-7, the V gene TRBV28, with D tentatively TRBD2 (5 bases). The CDR3 covers 14 residues. V was clipped by 8 bases and J by 3 bases, with 17 bases between them. CDR1 MDHEN and CDR2 SYDVKM come from the germline V gene. CDR3 DNA sequence: TGTGCCAGCCAAGGGAGTACACCCCTCTACGAGCAGTACTTC. Protein sequence: CASQGSTPLYEQYF.

The rearrangement joins TRBV14 to TRBJ1-1; D gene ambiguous. V was clipped by 1 base and J by 2 bases, with 11 bases between them. Germline V gene sequence: CDR1 SGHDN, CDR2 FVKESK. The CDR3 loop spans 15 amino acids. The CDR3 DNA is TGTGCCAGCAGCCAAGCAGGCAGGTTAAACACTGAAGCTTTCTTT. Translated: CASSQAGRLNTEAFF.

By proportion, this clone is medium-sized. The gene calls are TRBV6-5 and TRBJ2-7, with 8 bases lining up with TRBD1. V lost 6 bases, J lost 5 bases, and 6 bases stayed unmatched. The CDR3 extends over 13 amino acids. CDR1 and CDR2 (germline): MNHEY, SVGAGI. CDR3 sequence reads: CASSLRQGNEQYF. CDR3 bases: TGTGCCAGCAGCCTAAGACAGGGGAACGAGCAGTACTTC.

The chain combines TRBV27 with TRBJ2-7; TRBD1 matches 7 bases. In germline, CDR1 is MNHEY, CDR2 SMNVEV (reference sequence). The CDR3 spans 13 residues. Trimming at V came to 3 bases and at J to 1 base, leaving 0 bases not matched to a gene. The CDR3 is CASSLDRSYEQYF. Written as DNA, the CDR3 is TGTGCCAGCAGTTTGGACAGGTCCTACGAGCAGTACTTC.

The V and J genes are TRBV11-2 and TRBJ2-1, with TRBD2 identical over 7 bases. J was trimmed by 5 bases and V by 0 bases; bases with no gene match: 10. CDR3 size: 17 residues. From germline, CDR1 is SGHAT and CDR2 FQNNGV. CDR3 coding DNA: TGTGCCAGCAGCTTAGATGGGAACGGGGGGACCGACAATGAGCAGTTCTTC. Encoded protein: CASSLDGNGGTDNEQFF.

The rearrangement links TRBV4-1 to TRBJ1-1, with unresolved D. Per the germline V gene, CDR1 is MGHRA and CDR2 is YSYEKL. Trimming took off 0 bases at V and 2 bases at J, with 10 bases between the two ends. This CDR3 comprises 15 residues. In DNA form, the CDR3 reads TGCGCCAGCAGCCAAGAGGTACTGTTTAACACTGAAGCTTTCTTT. Protein: CASSQEVLFNTEAFF.

This chain joins TRBV5-6 and TRBJ2-7; D remains unclear. Germline V CDR1 and CDR2: SGHDT, YYEEEE. This CDR3 is built from 13 residues. V shed 3 bases and J shed 0 bases, with 7 bases lying between them. CDR3 in DNA: TGTGCCAGCAGCTCCATTAGCTCCTACGAGCAGTACTTC. Amino acids: CASSSISSYEQYF. The complete variable domain, with remaining parts taken from reference TRBV5-6 and TRBJ2-7, reads DAGVTQSPTHLIKTRGQQVTLRCSPKSGHDTVSWYQQALGQGPQFIFQYYEEEERQRGNFPDRFSGHQFPNYSSELNVNALLLGDSALYLCASSSISSYEQYFGPGTRLTVT.

J is TRBJ2-1 and V is TRBV6-5; either TRBD1 or TRBD2 may fit D (5 bases each). With 6 bases removed from V and 9 bases from J, the gap between germline ends came to 21 bases. Per the germline V gene, CDR1 is MNHEY and CDR2 is SVGAGI. The CDR3 runs 15 residues. This CDR3 reads CASSPGTALQGEQFF. The DNA for the CDR3 is TGTGCCAGCAGCCCCGGGACCGCCCTTCAAGGTGAGCAGTTCTTC.